This TCR beta chain was found in a study of blood T cell repertoires in COVID-19. This clone was recorded only once. In the authors' methods: Nucleated cell counts were estimated from reference gene primer amplification. Some clones are missing from TCRdb's copy, which holds only in-frame ones; the method was immunoSEQ multiplex PCR. V and J calls and clone size come straight from that table; D and trimming were deduced from the DNA. This table holds about 410,000 clones, 75% to 90% found once. Trimming stripped 4 bases from V and 5 bases from J, with 13 bases between. CDR3 length: 14 residues. Germline lookup yields CDR1 SGHRS and CDR2 YFSETQ.

The rearrangement links TRBV5-1 to TRBJ1-5; no definite D call. The source of this sequence is a woman aged 40 to 49 with COVID-19, enrolled during active disease. The sequenced sample was peripheral blood. CDR3 region: CASSNAGGDQPQHF. In nucleotides, the CDR3 is TGCGCCAGCAGCAATGCGGGCGGAGATCAGCCCCAGCATTTT.